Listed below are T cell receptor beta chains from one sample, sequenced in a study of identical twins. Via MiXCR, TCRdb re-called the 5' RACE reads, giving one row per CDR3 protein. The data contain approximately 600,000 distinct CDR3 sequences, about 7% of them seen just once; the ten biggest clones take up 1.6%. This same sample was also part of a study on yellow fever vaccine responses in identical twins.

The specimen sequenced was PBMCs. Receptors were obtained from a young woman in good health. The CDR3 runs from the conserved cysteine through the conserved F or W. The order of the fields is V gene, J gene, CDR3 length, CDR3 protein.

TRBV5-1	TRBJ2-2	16	CASSGLGGVNTGELFF
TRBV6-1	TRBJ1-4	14	CASSADRVYEKLFF
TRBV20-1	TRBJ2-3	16	CSARDLGFRVTDTQYF
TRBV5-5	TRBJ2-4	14	CASSQRLAKNIQYF
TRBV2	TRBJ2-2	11	CASGSSGELFF
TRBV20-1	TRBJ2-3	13	CSALRDIEGTQYF
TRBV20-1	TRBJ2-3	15	CSARVPSGPTDTQYF
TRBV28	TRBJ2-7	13	CASSFRIPYEQYF
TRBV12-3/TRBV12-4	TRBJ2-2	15	CASTTLAANTGELFF
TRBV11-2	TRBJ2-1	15	CASSPLTGGRNEQFF
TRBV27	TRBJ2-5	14	CASSSLGYQETQYF
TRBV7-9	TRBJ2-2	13	CASSASNTGELFF
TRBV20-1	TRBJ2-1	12	CSARESYNEQFF
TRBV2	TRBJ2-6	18	CASSVVRRPRSGANVLTF
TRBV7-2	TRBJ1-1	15	CASSLEATLNTEAFF